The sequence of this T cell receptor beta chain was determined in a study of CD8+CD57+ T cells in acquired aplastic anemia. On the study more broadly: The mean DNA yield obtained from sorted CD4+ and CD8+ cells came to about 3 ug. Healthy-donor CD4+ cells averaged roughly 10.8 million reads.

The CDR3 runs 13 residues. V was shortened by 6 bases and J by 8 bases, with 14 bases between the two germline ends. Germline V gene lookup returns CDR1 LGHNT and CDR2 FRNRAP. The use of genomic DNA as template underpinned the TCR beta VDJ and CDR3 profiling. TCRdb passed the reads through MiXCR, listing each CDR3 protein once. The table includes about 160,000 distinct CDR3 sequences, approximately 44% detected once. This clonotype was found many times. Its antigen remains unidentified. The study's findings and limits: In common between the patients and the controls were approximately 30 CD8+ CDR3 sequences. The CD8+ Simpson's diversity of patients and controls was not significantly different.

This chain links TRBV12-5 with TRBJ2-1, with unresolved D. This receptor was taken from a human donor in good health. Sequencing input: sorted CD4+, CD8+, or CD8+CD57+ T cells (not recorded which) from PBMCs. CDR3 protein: CASGSRGVDEQFF. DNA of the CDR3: TGTGCTAGTGGGAGCCGTGGTGTCGATGAGCAGTTCTTC.